Each of the 30 T cell receptor beta chains below was sequenced from the same sample in a study of HIV-infected patients and healthy controls. Follow-up blood was drawn about 14 weeks, roughly three months, after antiretroviral therapy began. The repertoire came from unfractionated whole blood and reflected all unsorted peripheral T cells. Alpha and beta constant-region primers primed reverse transcription of around 500 ng RNA. Using multiplexing indices, alpha and beta chain libraries were generated apart by chain-specific third strand synthesis. TCRdb reprocessed the 5' RACE reads with MiXCR, giving one entry per CDR3 protein. Of about 5,700 distinct CDR3 sequences in the sample, about 10% are singletons; the top ten hold around 25%. The sequences come from blood, collected during antiretroviral therapy. The receptors derive from an adult with HIV infection.

This clonotype was seen many times. The rearrangement uses TRBV3-1 and TRBJ1-2; D ambiguous. The V end lost 1 base, the J end lost 3 bases, and 3 bases lay between the germline ends. CDR1 and CDR2 from the germline V gene are LGHDT and YNNKEL (reference sequence). The CDR3 extends over 12 amino acids. CDR3 region: CASSQGDYGYTF. CDR3 DNA sequence: TGTGCCAGCAGCCAAGGCGACTATGGCTACACCTTC.

The J gene is TRBJ1-2, the V gene TRBV14, with 7 positions matching TRBD1. The CDR3 is made up of 14 amino acids. Losses at the gene ends were 3 bases for V and 4 bases for J; bases not matched to a gene: 5. The germline CDR1 and CDR2 sequences are SGHDN and FVKESK. CDR3 protein: CASSHTTGFYGYTF. The CDR3 DNA sequence: TGTGCCAGCAGCCACACGACAGGGTTCTATGGCTACACCTTC.

This clonotype was counted many times. V usage is TRBV7-9 and J usage is TRBJ1-2; D perhaps matches TRBD1 (6 bases). The V and J ends lost 1 base and 7 bases respectively, with 13 bases between them. Germline lookup yields CDR1 SEHNR and CDR2 FQNEAQ (reference sequence). The CDR3 sequence is 14 residues long. The chain's CDR3 is CASSLVGGIFGYTF. The CDR3 DNA is TGTGCCAGCAGCTTAGTTGGGGGCATATTTGGCTACACCTTC. Full variable domain (rest looked up from reference TRBV7-9 and TRBJ1-2): DTGVSQNPRHKITKRGQNVTFRCDPISEHNRLYWYRQTLGQGPEFLTYFQNEAQLEKSRLLSDRFSAERPKGSFSTLEIQRTEQGDSAMYLCASSLVGGIFGYTFGSGTRLTVV.

This clonotype was seen many times. The chain employs TRBV12-3 or TRBV12-4 and TRBJ2-7; D is unresolved. The V gene lost 4 bases and the J gene lost 7 bases, with 14 bases spanning the gap. The CDR3 loop spans 13 amino acids. The CDR3 bases are TGTGCCAGCAGTTCCCCGACGGGCCGGGAGCAGTACTTC. It translates to CASSSPTGREQYF.

In this sample, this clonotype is medium-sized (0.01 to 0.1%). The chain carries TRBV4-1 and TRBJ2-7, with D unclear. Germline V lookup: CDR1 MGHRA, CDR2 YSYEKL. The CDR3 totals 15 residues. The germline V and J ends were trimmed by 0 bases and 2 bases, with 11 bases remaining between them. The CDR3 coding sequence is TGCGCCAGCAGCCAAGATTTTCCAGGTCCCTACGAGCAGTACTTC. Its protein is CASSQDFPGPYEQYF.

This clonotype was recorded at least ten times. The chain uses TRBV5-1 and TRBJ2-7; 11 bases match TRBD2. This CDR3 has 15 residues. The V segment lost 3 bases and the J segment 5 bases; nucleotides outside the gene matches: 7. Germline CDR1 and CDR2: SGHRS and YFSETQ. Written as DNA, the CDR3 is TGCGCCAGCAGCTCGTTACTAGCGGGAGTCGACGAGCAGTACTTC. Its protein product is CASSSLLAGVDEQYF. Full variable domain (rest looked up from reference TRBV5-1 and TRBJ2-7): KAGVTQTPRYLIKTRGQQVTLSCSPISGHRSVSWYQQTPGQGLQFLFEYFSETQRNKGNFPGRFSGRQFSNSRSEMNVSTLELGDSALYLCASSSLLAGVDEQYFGPGTRLTVT.

The V gene is TRBV19, the J gene TRBJ2-3; 11 bases are shared with TRBD2. CDR1 LNHDA and CDR2 SQIVND come from the germline V gene (reference sequence). The CDR3 covers 21 residues. The ends lost 2 bases at V and 0 bases at J; junction bases unmatched: 16. CDR3 region: CASSIPPRLAGRLSSTDTQYF. DNA of the CDR3: TGTGCCAGTAGTATACCCCCCCGACTAGCGGGGAGGCTCTCTAGCACAGATACGCAGTATTTT.

This clonotype was observed many times. The chain combines TRBV2 with TRBJ1-2; D call uncertain. Germline V CDR1 and CDR2: SNHLY, FYNNEI. The CDR3 runs to 13 residues. Trimming shortened V by 6 bases and J by 1 base, and 9 bases separated the two germline ends. The CDR3 nucleotides are TGTGCCAGCAGACAGCGCATTAACTATGGCTACACCTTC. Translation gives CASRQRINYGYTF.

This clonotype was counted ten times or more. The chain recombines TRBV6-6 with TRBJ1-1; D call uncertain. The CDR3 runs to 13 residues. Germline values: CDR1 MNHNY, CDR2 SVGAGI (reference sequence). Between the trimmed V and J ends, which lost 3 bases and 3 bases, there was a span of 8 bases. The CDR3 DNA reads TGTGCCAGCAGTTATAACCCGGACACTGAAGCTTTCTTT. Translating gives CASSYNPDTEAFF.

This clonotype was picked up many times. V usage is TRBV5-6 and J usage is TRBJ2-1; D call uncertain. V was pared by 1 base and J by 0 bases, with 14 bases between. The CDR3 is 17 residues long. Per the germline V gene, CDR1 is SGHDT and CDR2 is YYEEEE. CDR3 bases: TGTGCCAGCAGCTTGATGCTCGGCTTTAGCTCCTACAATGAGCAGTTCTTC. It encodes CASSLMLGFSSYNEQFF.

This clonotype has a count of ten or more. CDR3 residues: CASTLTGGQETQYF. As DNA, the CDR3 is TGCGCCAGCACCTTAACAGGGGGCCAAGAGACCCAGTACTTC. The chain carries TRBV5-1 and TRBJ2-5, with 8 bases lining up with TRBD1. The germline V gene encodes CDR1 SGHRS and CDR2 YFSETQ. The CDR3 is 14 residues long. J was trimmed by 1 base and V by 6 bases; bases with no gene match: 5.

This clonotype came up many times. This chain uses TRBV28 with TRBJ1-1; D gene unclear. CDR3 length: 15 residues. Trimming shortened V by 0 bases and J by 0 bases, and 8 bases separated the two germline ends. Germline CDR1 is MDHEN and CDR2 is SYDVKM. The DNA for the CDR3 is TGTGCCAGCAGTTTATGGGCAGGTATGAACACTGAAGCTTTCTTT. Its protein is CASSLWAGMNTEAFF.

This clonotype was recorded many times. The gene calls are TRBV19 and TRBJ2-1; 10 bases are a match to TRBD2. Germline loops: CDR1 LNHDA, CDR2 SQIVND (reference sequence). The CDR3 spans 16 residues. Trimming cost V 6 bases and J 0 bases; bases outside gene matches: 5. CDR3 in DNA: TGTGCCAGTAGGCATCCTAGCGGGAGCTCCTACAATGAGCAGTTCTTC. It is translated as CASRHPSGSSYNEQFF.

By its share, this clonotype is medium-sized. The chain recombines TRBV7-9 with TRBJ1-1, with D perhaps TRBD1 (5 bases). Germline assignment: CDR1 SEHNR and CDR2 FQNEAQ (reference sequence). V shed 6 bases and J shed 1 base, with 6 bases lying between them. The CDR3 extends over 12 amino acids. This chain's CDR3 is CASRQANTEAFF. The CDR3 DNA sequence: TGTGCCAGCAGACAGGCGAACACTGAAGCTTTCTTT.

In this sample, this clonotype is medium-sized. The genes are TRBV28 and TRBJ1-1; possibly TRBD1 for D (6 bases). The CDR3 length is 15 residues. Germline lookup yields CDR1 MDHEN and CDR2 SYDVKM. Trimming shortened V by 3 bases and J by 4 bases, and 15 bases separated the two germline ends. The CDR3 region has the DNA TGTGCCAGCAGTTTCAACGGGGGGCCGGCCACTGAAGCTTTCTTT. It codes for CASSFNGGPATEAFF.

This clonotype is deemed medium-sized. This chain uses TRBV7-9 with TRBJ2-3; D is undetermined. Trimming cost V 5 bases and J 4 bases, with 19 bases left between them. The CDR3 is made up of 16 amino acids. Germline lookup yields CDR1 SEHNR and CDR2 FQNEAQ (reference sequence). The CDR3 sequence: CASSGFGGRRSDTQYF. The CDR3 coding sequence is TGTGCCAGCAGCGGTTTCGGCGGCCGTCGTTCAGATACGCAGTATTTT.

The gene calls are TRBV10-3 and TRBJ2-6, with TRBD1 as a possible D gene (6 bases). Germline assignment: CDR1 ENHRY and CDR2 SYGVKD. V was cut by 4 bases and J by 1 base, with 8 bases left in between. CDR3 length: 15 amino acids. This chain's CDR3 is CAISGGQSGANVLTF. The CDR3 DNA follows: TGTGCCATCAGTGGAGGACAGTCTGGGGCCAACGTCCTGACTTTC.

In its sample, this clonotype ranks as medium-sized. The J gene is TRBJ1-1, the V gene TRBV5-1; unclear D gene. This CDR3 spans 16 amino acids. V was trimmed by 4 bases and J by 0 bases, leaving 16 bases between them. Per the germline V gene, CDR1 is SGHRS and CDR2 is YFSETQ. The CDR3 spells CASSTAIAPMNTEAFF. CDR3 DNA sequence: TGCGCCAGCAGCACGGCTATCGCCCCTATGAACACTGAAGCTTTCTTT.

This clonotype is medium-sized (0.01 to 0.1%) in the sample. V and J are TRBV28 and TRBJ2-5; a possible D gene is TRBD2 (5 bases). Germline CDR1 reads MDHEN; CDR2 reads SYDVKM. V was cut by 8 bases and J by 8 bases, with 12 bases left in between. This CDR3 is built from 11 residues. DNA of the CDR3: TGTGCCAGCGGCCCCCGGGGAACCCAGTACTTC. It translates to CASGPRGTQYF.

This clonotype was detected ten times or more. The chain has TRBV7-2 and TRBJ2-4; D might be TRBD2 (5 bases). V lost 6 bases and J 7 bases, leaving 25 bases between the germline ends. The length of the CDR3 is 17 residues. In germline, CDR1 is SGHTA, CDR2 FQGNSA. The CDR3 sequence: CASSSIAGPRAPNIQYF. CDR3 coding DNA: TGTGCCAGCAGTTCGATCGCGGGCCCTCGGGCCCCCAACATTCAGTACTTC.

The chain has TRBV5-1 and TRBJ2-3; D is undetermined. The CDR3 contains 17 residues. Trimming left V 0 bases short and J 0 bases short, with 14 bases between. The germline gives CDR1 SGHRS, CDR2 YFSETQ. CDR3 coding DNA: TGCGCCAGCAGCTTGGAGGGCCCAGTGACTAGCACAGATACGCAGTATTTT. Amino acid sequence: CASSLEGPVTSTDTQYF.

This clonotype was counted many times. V gene TRBV5-1 combines with J gene TRBJ2-7; the D call may be TRBD1 or TRBD2 (5 bases each). This CDR3 is 14 amino acids long. Trimming removed 0 bases from V and 2 bases from J, with 9 bases in between. CDR1 SGHRS and CDR2 YFSETQ come from the germline V gene. CDR3 region: CASSLGGEPYEQYF. DNA of the CDR3: TGCGCCAGCAGCTTGGGAGGGGAGCCCTACGAGCAGTACTTC.

This clonotype ranks as medium-sized. This chain links TRBV7-9 with TRBJ2-3, with unresolved D. This CDR3 has 12 amino acids. Germline V CDR1 and CDR2: SEHNR, FQNEAQ (reference sequence). V was trimmed by 4 bases and J by 4 bases, leaving 6 bases between them. CDR3 nucleotides: TGTGCCAGCAGCTACGGCCCAGATACGCAGTATTTT. Amino acid sequence: CASSYGPDTQYF.

In this sample, this clonotype turned up a few times. V is TRBV19 and J is TRBJ2-3; D is unclear. Germline CDR1 and CDR2: LNHDA and SQIVND (reference sequence). The CDR3 has 14 amino acids. Trimming removed 5 bases at V and 5 bases at J, with 14 bases between. The DNA of the CDR3 is TGTGCCAGTAGTCTCGGGCCCCTTGGAGATACGCAGTATTTT. This translates into CASSLGPLGDTQYF.

This clonotype occurred a few times. The genes are TRBV28 and TRBJ1-5; possible D gene TRBD1, 5 bases. The CDR3 has 13 amino acids. Germline values: CDR1 MDHEN, CDR2 SYDVKM. With 8 bases removed from V and 3 bases from J, the gap between germline ends came to 11 bases. The DNA of the CDR3 is TGTGCCAGCCGAGTGGGACCCAATCAGCCCCAGCATTTT. Protein sequence: CASRVGPNQPQHF.

The table lists this clonotype with many counts. This chain links TRBV19 with TRBJ2-3; D may be TRBD2 (6 bases). Germline loops: CDR1 LNHDA, CDR2 SQIVND (reference sequence). The V end was cut by 3 bases, the J end by 5 bases, with 18 bases between. The CDR3 loop spans 16 amino acids. In nucleotides, the CDR3 is TGTGCCAGTAGTATTTTGAGTACGGCGGGACGAGATACGCAGTATTTT. Residues: CASSILSTAGRDTQYF.

This clonotype was found many times. The V and J genes are TRBV3-1 and TRBJ1-3; D might be TRBD1 (5 bases). There are 17 residues in the CDR3. Trimming pared 3 bases from V and 0 bases from J, leaving 15 bases between. The germline CDR1 and CDR2 sequences are LGHDT and YNNKEL (reference sequence). CDR3 residues: CASSQTGRAISGNTIYF. CDR3 nucleotide sequence: TGTGCCAGCAGCCAGACGGGACGAGCAATCTCTGGAAACACCATATATTTT.

V gene TRBV12-3 or TRBV12-4 combines with J gene TRBJ2-1; 10 positions match TRBD2. The CDR3 loop spans 16 amino acids. Losses at the gene ends were 4 bases for V and 6 bases for J; bases not matched to a gene: 9. The CDR3 protein is CASSSTLAGGVNEQFF. The CDR3 DNA follows: TGTGCCAGCAGTTCCACCTTAGCGGGAGGAGTCAATGAGCAGTTCTTC.

This chain uses TRBV27 with TRBJ1-1, with D perhaps TRBD1 (6 bases). Germline V gene lookup returns CDR1 MNHEY and CDR2 SMNVEV (reference sequence). This CDR3 has 14 residues. V was clipped by 6 bases and J by 4 bases, with 15 bases between them. DNA for the CDR3: TGTGCCAGCAGGATACAGGGTTCGACCACTGAAGCTTTCTTT. It specifies CASRIQGSTTEAFF.

V usage is TRBV5-6 and J usage is TRBJ1-2; D may be TRBD1 (6 bases). This CDR3 is 14 amino acids long. Germline loops: CDR1 SGHDT, CDR2 YYEEEE. The V end lost 2 bases, the J end lost 4 bases, and 12 bases lay between the germline ends. CDR3 loop: CASSLQGIRYGYTF. Here the CDR3 DNA reads TGTGCCAGCAGCTTACAGGGAATCCGCTATGGCTACACCTTC.